Detailed here is one T cell receptor (beta chain). Its target is not known. The entry originates in a study of T cell responses to AZD1222 COVID-19 vaccine. V was trimmed by 7 bases and J by 2 bases, leaving 16 bases between them. This CDR3 has 14 amino acids. The V gene's germline CDR1 is SGHDT and CDR2 YYEEEE. Assay used: immunoSEQ multiplex PCR; TCRdb lists only in-frame clones, some missing. The sample has about 140,000 clones, approximately 90% seen once. General study points: Spike-specific TCR breadth and depth both grew after two AZD1222 doses.

Material: peripheral blood, obtained on day 0 of AZD1222 vaccination. This clonotype was obtained from an adult in good health. V gene TRBV5-6 combines with J gene TRBJ2-7; TRBD1 is a possible D gene (7 bases). CDR3 sequence reads: CASGFRGVPYEQYF. CDR3 coding DNA: TGTGCCAGCGGATTCAGGGGGGTTCCCTACGAGCAGTACTTC.